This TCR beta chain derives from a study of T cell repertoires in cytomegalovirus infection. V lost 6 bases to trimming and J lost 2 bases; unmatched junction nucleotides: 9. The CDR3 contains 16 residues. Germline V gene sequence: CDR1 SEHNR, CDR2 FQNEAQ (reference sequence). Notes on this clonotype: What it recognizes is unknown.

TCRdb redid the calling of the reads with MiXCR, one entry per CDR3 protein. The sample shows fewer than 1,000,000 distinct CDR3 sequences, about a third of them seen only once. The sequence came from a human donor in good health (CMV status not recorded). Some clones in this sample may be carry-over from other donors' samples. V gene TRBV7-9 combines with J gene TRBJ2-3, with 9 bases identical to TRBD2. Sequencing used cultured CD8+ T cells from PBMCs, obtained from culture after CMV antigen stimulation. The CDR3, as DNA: TGTGCCAGCAGTTCCAATAGCGGGGGCAACACAGATACGCAGTATTTT. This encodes CASSSNSGGNTDTQYF. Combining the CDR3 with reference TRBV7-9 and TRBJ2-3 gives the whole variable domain DTGVSQNPRHKITKRGQNVTFRCDPISEHNRLYWYRQTLGQGPEFLTYFQNEAQLEKSRLLSDRFSAERPKGSFSTLEIQRTEQGDSAMYLCASSSNSGGNTDTQYFGPGTRLTVL.